Below, 11 T cell receptor beta chains from the same sample are listed, as sequenced in a study of control samples from healthy donors and cancer patients. Data came from immunoSEQ multiplex PCR; TCRdb stores just in-frame clones and leaves some out. The table records over 75,000 clones, roughly 78% of them present only once. The sample was blood. The receptors shown here come from a man aged 55 to 70 in good health.

This rearrangement joins TRBV6-1 to TRBJ2-4; possibly TRBD1 for D (6 bases). Trimming pared 3 bases from V and 9 bases from J, leaving 21 bases between. CDR3 length: 16 amino acids. CDR1 is MNHNS, CDR2 SASEGT, per germline. The CDR3, as DNA: TGTGCCAGCAGTGAGTATACCGGGACATTATTTGGCATTCAGTACTTC. Translated, it gives CASSEYTGTLFGIQYF.

This clone appeared a single time. The rearrangement uses TRBV24-1 and TRBJ2-5; D assignment may be TRBD1 or TRBD2 (6 bases each). This CDR3 contains 16 residues. Trimming cost V 4 bases and J 1 base, with 15 bases left between them. CDR1 is KGHDR and CDR2 is SFDVKD in the germline V gene. DNA for the CDR3: TGTGCCACCAGTGACACGGCGGGACACATCCAAGAGACCCAGTACTTC. Amino acids: CATSDTAGHIQETQYF.

In its sample, this clone was seen a few times. The V and J genes are TRBV30 and TRBJ2-7; D gene ambiguous. Germline V gene sequence: CDR1 GTSNPN, CDR2 SVGIG (reference sequence). Trimming left V 2 bases short and J 3 bases short, with 14 bases between. The CDR3 consists of 14 residues. In DNA, the CDR3 is TGTGCCTGGAGTTCGATGGACGTTGTCTACGAGCAGTACTTC. This codes for CAWSSMDVVYEQYF.

V usage is TRBV6-1 and J usage is TRBJ1-5; no firm D call. Trimming stripped 5 bases from V and 0 bases from J, with 20 bases between. Germline V gives CDR1 MNHNS, CDR2 SASEGT. CDR3 size: 18 residues. The CDR3 loop is CASSKGLSGPPSNQPQHF. The CDR3 nucleotides read TGTGCCAGCAGTAAAGGACTATCGGGCCCTCCTAGCAATCAGCCCCAGCATTTT.

V usage is TRBV24-1 and J usage is TRBJ2-3; the D gene is possibly TRBD1 (6 bases). CDR3 size: 18 residues. Germline-derived CDR1 and CDR2 are KGHDR and SFDVKD. Trimming removed 3 bases from V and 4 bases from J, with 22 bases in between. The CDR3 DNA reads as TGTGCCACCAGTGATCCAACCCCTAGACAGGCAGGCGCAGATACGCAGTATTTT. The encoded protein is CATSDPTPRQAGADTQYF.

This chain connects TRBV19 to TRBJ1-2; D is undetermined. CDR3 length: 12 amino acids. Germline lookup yields CDR1 LNHDA and CDR2 SQIVND (reference sequence). The V and J ends lost 5 bases and 8 bases respectively, with 12 bases between them. The CDR3 DNA reads TGTGCCAGTAGTTACGCGGCGGGCGGCTACACCTTC. This encodes CASSYAAGGYTF. Full variable domain (outside the CDR3, taken from reference TRBV19 and TRBJ1-2): DGGITQSPKYLFRKEGQNVTLSCEQNLNHDAMYWYRQDPGQGLRLIYYSQIVNDFQKGDIAEGYSVSREKKESFPLTVTSAQKNPTAFYLCASSYAAGGYTFGSGTRLTVV.

The gene calls are TRBV9 and TRBJ2-1; possible D gene TRBD1, 5 bases. CDR3 length equals 13 residues. The germline V gene encodes CDR1 SGDLS and CDR2 YYNGEE. V was trimmed by 4 bases and J by 5 bases, leaving 10 bases between them. The CDR3 coding sequence is TGTGCCAGCAGCCCCGCGGACAACAATGAGCAGTTCTTC. It encodes CASSPADNNEQFF. Together with reference TRBV9 and TRBJ2-1, the CDR3 gives the full variable domain: DSGVTQTPKHLITATGQRVTLRCSPRSGDLSVYWYQQSLDQGLQFLIQYYNGEERAKGNILERFSAQQFPDLHSELNLSSLELGDSALYFCASSPADNNEQFFGPGTRLTVL.

The V and J genes are TRBV9 and TRBJ2-5; TRBD2 aligns across 8 bases. Germline V gene lookup returns CDR1 SGDLS and CDR2 YYNGEE. The CDR3 runs to 15 residues. Losses at the gene ends were 4 bases for V and 1 base for J; bases not matched to a gene: 6. CDR3 sequence reads: CASSPPGRGQETQYF. CDR3 nucleotides: TGTGCCAGCAGCCCCCCCGGGAGGGGCCAAGAGACCCAGTACTTC.

The chain is built from TRBV28 and TRBJ2-7, with a tentative D call TRBD2 (5 bases). V lost 2 bases to trimming and J lost 8 bases, with 10 bases between them. The CDR3 extends over 12 amino acids. Looked up from germline, CDR1 is MDHEN and CDR2 is SYDVKM. The CDR3 DNA is TGTGCCAGCAGTTTACCCTCTAGCCAGCAGTACTTC. This translates into CASSLPSSQQYF.

CDR3 protein: CASSQEGSGDPEAFF. In nucleotides, the CDR3 is TGCGCCAGCAGCCAAGAAGGTTCGGGCGACCCTGAAGCTTTCTTT. The rearrangement uses TRBV4-1 and TRBJ1-1, with D hard to call. Trimming removed 0 bases from V and 6 bases from J, with 14 bases in between. The CDR3 has 15 amino acids. CDR1 and CDR2 from the germline V gene are MGHRA and YSYEKL.

The V and J genes are TRBV3-1 (or the pseudogene TRBV3-2) and TRBJ2-1; tentative D call: TRBD1 (6 bases). Germline V lookup: CDR1 LGHDT, CDR2 YNNKEL (reference sequence). The CDR3 runs to 16 residues. V was clipped by 4 bases and J by 5 bases, with 18 bases between them. CDR3 in DNA: TGTGCCAGCAGCCCGTCGGGACACCAATCAGACAATGAGCAGTTCTTC. Its protein is CASSPSGHQSDNEQFF.